There are a few counts of the clone carrying this T cell receptor beta chain. The antigen remains undetermined. 5'RACE primed at constant segments yielded TCR alpha and TCR beta cDNA libraries bearing sample barcodes and UMIs. TCRdb fed the 5' RACE reads into MiXCR, producing one record per CDR3 protein. The repertoire has approximately 300,000 distinct CDR3 sequences, about 16% of them found once; the top ten carry roughly 22%. Germline V gene data show CDR1 as MNHEY and CDR2 as SMNVEV (reference sequence). The CDR3 length is 15 residues. V shed 2 bases and J shed 4 bases, with 15 bases lying between them. This record comes from a study of T-cell memory formation after mild COVID-19. Study overall: The TCR clusters were mostly specific to one donor.

The study's findings and limits: The CD4+ clones that contracted clustered mainly within CM and EM, and the CD8+ clones concentrated in EMRA.

V and J are TRBV27 and TRBJ2-7; either TRBD1 or TRBD2 may supply D (5 bases each). The TCR originated in a man younger than 35 who had mild COVID-19 (a few samples of this study predate the infection). Cell type and time point are not known. The sample consisted of PBMCs or a T cell subset sorted from them (not recorded which). The CDR3 DNA reads as TGTGCCAGCAGTTTAGCCGCCGGGACGGAATACGAGCAGTACTTC. This sequence encodes CASSLAAGTEYEQYF.